The TCR beta chain described here comes from a study of vaccination effects on CD4 cells after COVID-19. Turning to the study itself: The median interval between the second dose and post-vaccine sampling was 72 days.

A few counts support this clone. The antigen remains unidentified. Antigen-specific CD4+ T cells expanded by the ViraFEST assay with viral peptide pools were then sequenced. Researchers isolated CD4+ T cells once roughly nine days of culture had elapsed. Participants received two doses of either the BNT162b2 or mRNA-1273 vaccine. The authors replaced half the medium with IL-2 medium on days 3 and 7. Findings of the study overall: By a late point after vaccination, infection- and vaccine-induced clones had shrunk markedly through clonal contraction.

The data were produced by immunoSEQ multiplex PCR, yet TCRdb's version contains in-frame clones alone and is incomplete. The table shows some 29,000 clones, with over 55% occurring only once. This clonotype was obtained from a human donor who received a COVID-19 vaccine. Sequencing used CD4+ T cells from PBMCs cultured with SARS-CoV-2 spike peptides, obtained after COVID-19 vaccination.

The CDR3 is CASSDQGTEAFF. Here the CDR3 DNA reads TGCGCCAGCAGTGACCAGGGCACTGAAGCTTTCTTT. This chain connects TRBV5-1 to TRBJ1-1, with a tentative D call TRBD1 (5 bases). This CDR3 region has 12 residues. Germline loops: CDR1 SGHRS, CDR2 YFSETQ. Trimming took 5 bases from V and 4 from J, leaving 9 bases between them. Full variable domain (remainder filled in from reference TRBV5-1 and TRBJ1-1): KAGVTQTPRYLIKTRGQQVTLSCSPISGHRSVSWYQQTPGQGLQFLFEYFSETQRNKGNFPGRFSGRQFSNSRSEMNVSTLELGDSALYLCASSDQGTEAFFGQGTRLTVV.